What follows is one T cell receptor beta chain and its context. Its antigen is unidentified. The assay was immunoSEQ multiplex PCR, and TCRdb's table has in-frame clones only and misses some. Counted here are some 640,000 clones, 80% to 90% occurring once; the ten biggest clones make up nearly 1.5%. This sample is drawn from a study of Ad26.COV2.S vaccination and SARS-CoV-2 variants. Background on the study: Ad26.COV2.S shots went into the muscle once or twice, 56 days apart. General observations from the study: Post-vaccination breadth of spike-specific CD8+ and CD4+ T cell responses was reportedly substantial.

Treatment noted: around 19 received Ad26.COV2.S at low or high dose, single or two shots; 5 received placebo; per-sample allocation not given. Material that was analyzed had been drawn on day 63 after the first vaccine or placebo injection. CDR1 and CDR2 (germline): SEHNR, FQNEAQ (reference sequence). V lost 5 bases and J lost 3; bases outside the gene matches: 7. CDR3 length: 14 residues. The receptor was derived from a person between 18 and 59 years old who received the Ad26.COV2.S COVID-19 vaccine or a placebo. This rearrangement joins TRBV7-9 to TRBJ2-7, with TRBD1 matching over 7 bases. The sample in question was peripheral blood, obtained in a trial of Ad26.COV2.S vaccine versus placebo. The CDR3 DNA reads as TGTGCCAGCAGCAAACAGGGGATAAGCTACGAGCAGTACTTC. This translates into CASSKQGISYEQYF.